The present entry profiles one T cell receptor beta chain with its context. This clonotype showed up many times. This receptor's antigen is unknown. The sample holds no much larger clone one base away, and base qualities are not on file. The germline V gene specifies SGHAT as CDR1 and FQNNGV as CDR2. V is pared back by 6 bases and J by 2 bases, with 10 bases lying between the germline termini. Including cysteine and phenylalanine, the CDR3 has 13 amino acids. Only the CDR3 part of the read is kept: 39 bases, read in frame from the first base. The method was multiplex PCR. The sequencer was an Illumina HiSeq 4000. To build TCR beta libraries, CDR3 regions were amplified by Arm-PCR using iRepertoire HTBI primers. Gel purification was performed on PCR products prior to sequencing. The paper's processing steps were these. Gene usage analysis of CDR3 amino acid clonotypes used the approximately 62 TRBV and approximately 13 TRBJ segments found across samples. COPE and FqMerger were used to merge the filtered high-quality paired reads into contigs. Contigs were aligned with BLAST to IMGT TRBV, TRBD and TRBJ reference genes, and CDR3 was defined per IMGT. Any clonotype with a frequency above 0.1% was classified as a highly expanded clone. Shannon entropy served as the measure of repertoire diversity, while the Gini coefficient captured V-J evenness. Clonotypes shared by more than one individual were considered public. TCRdb handled the public reads itself, with Q25 trimming in fastp and clone calling in MiXCR, and kept productive beta chains. Rows with one shared CDR3 protein collapse into an entry with the most common genes and DNA. TCRdb, not the original authors, processed these V and J calls. The sample table shows around 430,000 distinct CDR3 sequences, and less than 25% are seen once. The top ten clones comprise 13% of the sample.

According to the study, the label for this sample's time point signals: persistent/refractory GD, antithyroid drugs over 5 years with positive TRAb. RNA was extracted from PBMCs in TRIzol for both TCR sequencing and RNA sequencing. Graves' disease was diagnosed according to American Thyroid Association guidelines. Recruitment of patients was carried out at an endocrinology department in Xi'an, China. Each patient gave 8.5 to 9.5 milliliters of peripheral blood, collected in an EDTA anticoagulant tube. Ficoll Paque Plus density gradient separation was used to isolate PBMCs, and no further T cell sorting was performed. An Agilent 2100 Bioanalyzer and agarose gel were used to check RNA quality, while a NanoDrop 2000 measured RNA concentration. The data originate from a study of regulatory T cells in long-lasting Graves disease (dated by TCRdb to the early 2020s). For context, the study as a whole: Persistent Graves' disease was defined as antithyroid drug treatment for over 5 years with persistently positive TSH receptor autoantibodies. Persistent Graves' disease patients were compared with newly diagnosed Graves' disease patients by peripheral blood TCR sequencing and RNA sequencing. The study was conducted in China and was registered as a clinical trial. A total of roughly 35 samples underwent TCR sequencing: some 13 from persistent and roughly 20 from newly diagnosed Graves' disease patients. Persistent Graves' disease patients in the clinical cohort had taken antithyroid drugs for 8 to 12 years on average. Summary of the overall study and its limitations: Preferential use of TRBV28, TRBJ1-2 and TRBJ2-5 was observed in persistent disease, whereas TRBV20-1 and TRBJ2-1 were favored in newly diagnosed disease. Persistent patients shared more public clonotypes among themselves (around 2,500) than newly diagnosed patients did (more than 950). The small sample size was acknowledged by the authors as a limitation that may reduce accuracy. Only peripheral blood was studied, because thyroid tissue, the primary lesion, was inaccessible. Compared with newly diagnosed patients, persistent Graves' disease patients had lower TCR Shannon entropy and fewer highly expanded clones, which suggests clonal expansion. Sequencing and analysis were restricted to the TCR beta chain.

This receptor was identified in a female donor with Graves disease. This chain joins TRBV11-2 to TRBJ2-5; TRBD1 could be the D gene, as 6 bases match. Here the sequenced sample was peripheral blood mononuclear cells (PBMCs), taken when the disease was refractory, from a patient treated with antithyroid drugs. The DNA sequence reads TGTGCCAGCAGGAAACAGGGTCAAGAGACCCAGTACTTC. It encodes CASRKQGQETQYF.